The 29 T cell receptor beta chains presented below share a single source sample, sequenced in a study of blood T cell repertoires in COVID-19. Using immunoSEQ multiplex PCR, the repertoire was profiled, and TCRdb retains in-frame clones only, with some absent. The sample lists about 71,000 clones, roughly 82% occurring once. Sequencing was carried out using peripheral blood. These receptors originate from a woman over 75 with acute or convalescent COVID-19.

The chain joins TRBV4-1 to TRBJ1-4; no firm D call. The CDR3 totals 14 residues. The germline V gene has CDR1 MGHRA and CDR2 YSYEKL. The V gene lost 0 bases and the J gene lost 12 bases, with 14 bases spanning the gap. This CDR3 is CASSQERARVELFF. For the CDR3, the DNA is TGCGCCAGCAGCCAAGAGCGAGCCCGGGTGGAACTGTTTTTT.

This CDR3 reads CSVRGAGAYEQYF. CDR3 coding DNA: TGCAGCGTTCGGGGGGCAGGAGCCTACGAGCAGTACTTC. V gene TRBV29-1 combines with J gene TRBJ2-7; a weak D match, TRBD2 (7 bases). V gave up 5 bases and J gave up 2 bases, with 13 bases separating them. The CDR3 is 13 amino acids. Germline CDR1 is SQVTM and CDR2 is ANQGSEA.

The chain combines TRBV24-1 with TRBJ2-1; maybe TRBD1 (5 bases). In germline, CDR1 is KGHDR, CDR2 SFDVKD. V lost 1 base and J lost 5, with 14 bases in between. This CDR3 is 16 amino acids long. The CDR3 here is CATSDLGARTNNEQFF. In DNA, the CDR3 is TGTGCCACCAGTGATTTAGGCGCGAGGACAAACAATGAGCAGTTCTTC.

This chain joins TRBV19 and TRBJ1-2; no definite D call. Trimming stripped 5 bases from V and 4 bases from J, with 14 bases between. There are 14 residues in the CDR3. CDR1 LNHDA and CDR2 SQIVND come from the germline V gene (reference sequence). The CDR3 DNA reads TGTGCCAGTAGTCGAGGCGGCGGCGGCTATGGCTACACCTTC. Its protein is CASSRGGGGYGYTF. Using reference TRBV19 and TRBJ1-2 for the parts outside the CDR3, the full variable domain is DGGITQSPKYLFRKEGQNVTLSCEQNLNHDAMYWYRQDPGQGLRLIYYSQIVNDFQKGDIAEGYSVSREKKESFPLTVTSAQKNPTAFYLCASSRGGGGYGYTFGSGTRLTVV.

CDR3 sequence: CASSNDRTSLYEQYF. The DNA of the CDR3 is TGTGCCAGCAGCAATGACAGGACTTCACTCTACGAGCAGTACTTC. The V call is TRBV21-1, the J call TRBJ2-7; the listed D gene, TRBD1, was not tested against the DNA. TRBV21-1 is designated a pseudogene. The CDR3 consists of 15 residues.

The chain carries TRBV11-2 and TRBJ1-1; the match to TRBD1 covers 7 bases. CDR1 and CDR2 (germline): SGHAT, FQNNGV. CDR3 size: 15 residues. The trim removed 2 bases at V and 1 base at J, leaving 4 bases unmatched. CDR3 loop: CASSLRQGRNTEAFF. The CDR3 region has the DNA TGTGCCAGCAGCTTACGACAGGGCCGGAACACTGAAGCTTTCTTT. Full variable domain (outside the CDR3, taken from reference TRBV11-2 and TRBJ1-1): EAGVAQSPRYKIIEKRQSVAFWCNPISGHATLYWYQQILGQGPKLLIQFQNNGVVDDSQLPKDRFSAERLKGVDSTLKIQPAKLEDSAVYLCASSLRQGRNTEAFFGQGTRLTVV.

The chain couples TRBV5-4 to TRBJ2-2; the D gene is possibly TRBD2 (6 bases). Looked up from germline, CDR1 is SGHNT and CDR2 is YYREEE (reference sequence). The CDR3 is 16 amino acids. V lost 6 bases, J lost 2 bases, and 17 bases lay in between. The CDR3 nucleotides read TGTGCCAGCAACTCTGGAGGGAACCACAACACCGGGGAGCTGTTTTTT. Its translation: CASNSGGNHNTGELFF.

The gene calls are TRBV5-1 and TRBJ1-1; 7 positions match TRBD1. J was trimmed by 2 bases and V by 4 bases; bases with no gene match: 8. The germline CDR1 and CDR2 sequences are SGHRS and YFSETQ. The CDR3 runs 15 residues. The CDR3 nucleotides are TGCGCCAGCAGCCTAAGACAGGGTCTAAACACTGAAGCTTTCTTT. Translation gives CASSLRQGLNTEAFF.

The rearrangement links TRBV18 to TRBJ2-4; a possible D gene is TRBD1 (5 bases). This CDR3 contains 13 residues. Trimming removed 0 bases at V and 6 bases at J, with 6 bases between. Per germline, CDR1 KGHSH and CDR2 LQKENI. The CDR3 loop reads CASSPPTANIQYF. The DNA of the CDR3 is TGTGCCAGCTCACCACCGACAGCAAACATTCAGTACTTC.

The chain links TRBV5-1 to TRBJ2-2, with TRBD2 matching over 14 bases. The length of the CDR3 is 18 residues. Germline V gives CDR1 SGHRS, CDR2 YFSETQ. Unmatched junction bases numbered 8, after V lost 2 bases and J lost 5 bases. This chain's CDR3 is CASSFPGTSGRGTGELFF. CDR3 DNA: TGCGCCAGCAGCTTTCCCGGGACTAGCGGGAGAGGGACCGGGGAGCTGTTTTTT.

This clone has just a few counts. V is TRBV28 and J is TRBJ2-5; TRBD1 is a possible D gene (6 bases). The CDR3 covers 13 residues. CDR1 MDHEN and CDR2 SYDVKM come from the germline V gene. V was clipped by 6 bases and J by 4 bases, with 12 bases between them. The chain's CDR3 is CASSYRGGETQYF. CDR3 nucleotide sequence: TGTGCCAGCAGCTACAGAGGGGGAGAGACCCAGTACTTC.

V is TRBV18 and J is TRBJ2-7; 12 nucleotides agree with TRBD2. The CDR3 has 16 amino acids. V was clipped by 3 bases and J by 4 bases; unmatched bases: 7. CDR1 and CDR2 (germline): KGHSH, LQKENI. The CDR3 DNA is TGTGCCAGCTCACCCCGGACTAGCGGGGTATCTTACGAGCAGTACTTC. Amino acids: CASSPRTSGVSYEQYF.

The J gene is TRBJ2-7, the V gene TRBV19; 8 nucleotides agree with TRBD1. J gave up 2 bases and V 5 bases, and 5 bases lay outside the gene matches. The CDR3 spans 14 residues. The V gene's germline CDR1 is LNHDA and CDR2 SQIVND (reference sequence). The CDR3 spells CASSVGQATYEQYF. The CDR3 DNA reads TGTGCCAGTAGTGTGGGACAGGCGACCTACGAGCAGTACTTC.

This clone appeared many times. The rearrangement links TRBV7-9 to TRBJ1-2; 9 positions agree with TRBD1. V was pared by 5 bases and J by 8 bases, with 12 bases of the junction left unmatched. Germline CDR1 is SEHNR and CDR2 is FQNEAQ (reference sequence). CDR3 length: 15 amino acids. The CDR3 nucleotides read TGTGCCAGCAGCCCGTCGAGGACAGGGGTAGCGGGCTACACCTTC. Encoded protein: CASSPSRTGVAGYTF.

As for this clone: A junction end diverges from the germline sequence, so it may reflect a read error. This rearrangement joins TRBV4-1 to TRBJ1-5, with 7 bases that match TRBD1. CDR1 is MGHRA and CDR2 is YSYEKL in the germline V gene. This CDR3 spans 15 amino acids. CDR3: CASTQEGASNQPQHF. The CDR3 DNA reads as TGCGCCAGCACCCAAGAGGGGGCCAGCAATCAGCCCCAGCATTTT.

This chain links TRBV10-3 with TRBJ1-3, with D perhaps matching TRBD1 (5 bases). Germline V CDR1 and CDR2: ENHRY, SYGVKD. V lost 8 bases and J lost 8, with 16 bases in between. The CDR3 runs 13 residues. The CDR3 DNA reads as TGTGCCATCTGTGGGTCTGCGGGGGACACCATATATTTT. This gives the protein CAICGSAGDTIYF.

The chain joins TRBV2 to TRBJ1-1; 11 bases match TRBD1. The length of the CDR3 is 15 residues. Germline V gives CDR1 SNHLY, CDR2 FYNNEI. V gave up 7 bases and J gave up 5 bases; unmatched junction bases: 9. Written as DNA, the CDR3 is TGTGCCAGCACCGGTCCCGGGACAGGGGGGACTGAAGCTTTCTTT. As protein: CASTGPGTGGTEAFF.

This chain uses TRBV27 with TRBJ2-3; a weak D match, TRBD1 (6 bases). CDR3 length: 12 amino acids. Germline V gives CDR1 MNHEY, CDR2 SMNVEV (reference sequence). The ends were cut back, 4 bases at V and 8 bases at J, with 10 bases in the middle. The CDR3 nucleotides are TGTGCCAGCAGTTCTACAGGGTTTACGCAGTATTTT. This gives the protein CASSSTGFTQYF.

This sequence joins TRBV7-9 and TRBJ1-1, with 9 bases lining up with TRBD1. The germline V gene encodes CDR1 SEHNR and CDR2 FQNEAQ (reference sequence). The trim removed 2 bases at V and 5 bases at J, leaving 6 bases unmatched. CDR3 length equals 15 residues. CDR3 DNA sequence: TGTGCCAGCAGCTTACCGACAGGGGGGAAGACTGAAGCTTTCTTT. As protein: CASSLPTGGKTEAFF.

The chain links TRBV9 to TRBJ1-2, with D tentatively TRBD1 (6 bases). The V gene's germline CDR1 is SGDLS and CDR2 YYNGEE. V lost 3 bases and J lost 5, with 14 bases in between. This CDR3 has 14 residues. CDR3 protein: CASSAADSTYGYTF. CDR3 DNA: TGTGCCAGCAGCGCCGCGGACAGTACTTATGGCTACACCTTC.

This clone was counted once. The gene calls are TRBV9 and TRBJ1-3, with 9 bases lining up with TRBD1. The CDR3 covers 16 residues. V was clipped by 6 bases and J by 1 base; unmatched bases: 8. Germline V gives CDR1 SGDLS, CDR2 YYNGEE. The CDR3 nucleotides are TGTGCCAGCAAAAGGGAAGACAGGGGGTCTGGAAACACCATATATTTT. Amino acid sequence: CASKREDRGSGNTIYF.

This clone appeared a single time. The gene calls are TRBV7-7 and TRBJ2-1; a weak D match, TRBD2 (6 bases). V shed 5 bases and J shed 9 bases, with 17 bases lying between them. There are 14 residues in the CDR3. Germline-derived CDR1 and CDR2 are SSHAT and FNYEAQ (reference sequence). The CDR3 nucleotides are TGTGCCAGCAGCCCGGGGGTGTTTACTCTTGAGCAGTTCTTC. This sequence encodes CASSPGVFTLEQFF. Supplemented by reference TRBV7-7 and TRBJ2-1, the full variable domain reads GAGVSQSPRYKVTKRGQDVTLRCDPISSHATLYWYQQALGQGPEFLTYFNYEAQPDKSGLPSDRFSAERPEGSISTLTIQRTEQRDSAMYRCASSPGVFTLEQFFGPGTRLTVL.

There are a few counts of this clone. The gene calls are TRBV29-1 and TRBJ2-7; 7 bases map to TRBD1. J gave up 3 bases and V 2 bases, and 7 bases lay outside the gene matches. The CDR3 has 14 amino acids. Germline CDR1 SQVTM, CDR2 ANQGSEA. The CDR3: CSVEPRQGLYEQYF. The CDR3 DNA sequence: TGCAGCGTTGAACCTAGACAGGGCCTCTACGAGCAGTACTTC.

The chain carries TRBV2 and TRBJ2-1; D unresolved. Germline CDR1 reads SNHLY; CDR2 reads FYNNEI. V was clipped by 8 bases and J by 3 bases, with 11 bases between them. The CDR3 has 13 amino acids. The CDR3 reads CASGWSRYNEQFF. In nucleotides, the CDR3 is TGTGCCAGCGGCTGGAGCCGCTACAATGAGCAGTTCTTC.

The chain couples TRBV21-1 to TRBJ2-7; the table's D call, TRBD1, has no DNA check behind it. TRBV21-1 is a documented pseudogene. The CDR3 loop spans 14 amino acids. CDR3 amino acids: CASSKVGTDYEQYF. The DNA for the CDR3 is TGTGCCAGCAGCAAAGTGGGGACAGACTACGAGCAGTACTTC.

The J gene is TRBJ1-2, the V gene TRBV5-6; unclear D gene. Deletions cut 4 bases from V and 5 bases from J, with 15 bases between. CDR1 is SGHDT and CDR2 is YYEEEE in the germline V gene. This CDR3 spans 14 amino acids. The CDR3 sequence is CASSQTGRGYGYTF. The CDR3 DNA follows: TGTGCCAGCAGCCAGACCGGGAGAGGATATGGCTACACCTTC.

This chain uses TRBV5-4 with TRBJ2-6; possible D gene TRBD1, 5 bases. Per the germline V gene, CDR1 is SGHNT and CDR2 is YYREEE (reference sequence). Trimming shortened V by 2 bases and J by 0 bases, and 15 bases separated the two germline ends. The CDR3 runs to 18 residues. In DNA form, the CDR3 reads TGTGCCAGCAGCTTATTGATACAGGAGCCCTCTGGGGCCAACGTCCTGACTTTC. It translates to CASSLLIQEPSGANVLTF. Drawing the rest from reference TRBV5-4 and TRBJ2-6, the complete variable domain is ETGVTQSPTHLIKTRGQQVTLRCSSQSGHNTVSWYQQALGQGPQFIFQYYREEENGRGNFPPRFSGLQFPNYSSELNVNALELDDSALYLCASSLLIQEPSGANVLTFGAGSRLTVL.

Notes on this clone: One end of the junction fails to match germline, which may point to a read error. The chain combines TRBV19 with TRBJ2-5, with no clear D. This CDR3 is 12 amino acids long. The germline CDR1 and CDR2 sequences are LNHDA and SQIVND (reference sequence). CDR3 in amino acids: CASSAMAEAQYF. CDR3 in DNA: TGTGCCAGTAGTGCAATGGCAGAGGCCCAGTACTTC.

CDR3 protein: CASSQETASYEQYF. In DNA, the CDR3 is TGCGCCAGCAGCCAAGAAACAGCCTCCTACGAGCAGTACTTC. The J gene is TRBJ2-7, the V gene TRBV4-1; no clear D gene. Per germline, CDR1 MGHRA and CDR2 YSYEKL. V lost 0 bases and J lost 0, with 6 bases in between. The CDR3 has 14 amino acids.